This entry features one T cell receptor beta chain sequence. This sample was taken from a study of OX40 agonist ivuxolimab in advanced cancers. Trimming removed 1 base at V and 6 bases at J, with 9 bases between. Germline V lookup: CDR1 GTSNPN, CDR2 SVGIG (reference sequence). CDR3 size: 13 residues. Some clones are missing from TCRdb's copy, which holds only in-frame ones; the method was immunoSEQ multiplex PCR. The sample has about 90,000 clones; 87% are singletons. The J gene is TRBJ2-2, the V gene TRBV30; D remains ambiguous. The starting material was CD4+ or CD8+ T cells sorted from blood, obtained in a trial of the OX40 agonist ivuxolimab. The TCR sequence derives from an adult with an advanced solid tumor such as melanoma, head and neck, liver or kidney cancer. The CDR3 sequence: CAWSGQSPGELFF. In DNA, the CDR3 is TGTGCCTGGAGTGGGCAGAGTCCCGGGGAGCTGTTTTTT. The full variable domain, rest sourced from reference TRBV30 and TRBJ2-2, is SQTIHQWPATLVQPVGSPLSLECTVEGTSNPNLYWYRQAAGRGLQLLFYSVGIGQISSEVPQNLSASRPQDRQFILSSKKLLLSDSGFYLCAWSGQSPGELFFGEGSRLTVL.